This passage covers 6 T cell receptor beta chains from one sample sequenced in a study of identifying expanded T cells in peripheral blood. Generated by immunoSEQ multiplex PCR, the TCRdb table keeps only in-frame clones and is missing some. The sample lists 85,000 to 100,000 clones, 88% occurring once. Sequencing used blood. The receptors were sampled from a person aged 18 to 75 in good health.

The genes are TRBV7-2 and TRBJ2-3; 10 nucleotides agree with TRBD2. The CDR3 runs 16 residues. CDR1 and CDR2 from the germline V gene are SGHTA and FQGNSA. With V trimmed by 11 bases and J by 6 bases, 17 bases remained unmatched. The CDR3 bases are TGTGCCCCCCCGGGAGCGGGAGGGCCAGAGGTGGATACGCAGTATTTT. Translating it yields CAPPGAGGPEVDTQYF.

The rearrangement uses TRBV19 and TRBJ2-1; D is unclear. This CDR3 is 13 amino acids long. V was trimmed by 5 bases and J by 4 bases, leaving 9 bases between them. Germline V gene lookup returns CDR1 LNHDA and CDR2 SQIVND (reference sequence). The CDR3 reads CASSDDGYNEQFF. CDR3 bases: TGTGCCAGTAGTGACGACGGGTACAATGAGCAGTTCTTC.

V and J are TRBV5-8 and TRBJ1-2; D gene ambiguous. V was clipped by 5 bases and J by 4 bases, with 12 bases between them. This CDR3 has 13 residues. Germline V gene sequence: CDR1 SGHTS, CDR2 YDEGEE. The DNA of the CDR3 is TGTGCCAGCAGTTTCGAATCGGGCTATGGCTACACCTTC. Translation gives CASSFESGYGYTF.

The rearrangement links TRBV7-8 to TRBJ1-2, with D unclear. The CDR3 contains 16 residues. Deletions cut 2 bases from V and 8 bases from J, with 21 bases between. Germline CDR1 reads SGHVS; CDR2 reads FQNEAQ. The CDR3 DNA follows: TGTGCCAGCAGCTTAAACACCGGGCCTCCAAGCTACGGCTACACCTTC. As protein: CASSLNTGPPSYGYTF.

The chain has TRBV18 and TRBJ2-1, with D perhaps matching TRBD2 (6 bases). There are 14 residues in the CDR3. Between the trimmed V and J ends, which lost 3 bases and 5 bases, there was a span of 11 bases. The germline gives CDR1 KGHSH, CDR2 LQKENI. The CDR3 here is CASSPSGLHNEQFF. The CDR3 DNA is TGTGCCAGCTCACCCTCGGGACTTCACAATGAGCAGTTCTTC. Combining the CDR3 with reference TRBV18 and TRBJ2-1 gives the whole variable domain NAGVMQNPRHLVRRRGQEARLRCSPMKGHSHVYWYRQLPEEGLKFMVYLQKENIIDESGMPKERFSAEFPKEGPSILRIQQVVRGDSAAYFCASSPSGLHNEQFFGPGTRLTVL.

This clone was observed a handful of times. This sequence joins TRBV30 and TRBJ1-5; D unresolved. The length of the CDR3 is 15 residues. The germline V gene encodes CDR1 GTSNPN and CDR2 SVGIG (reference sequence). Trimming left V 0 bases short and J 7 bases short, with 16 bases between. The CDR3 loop is CAWSVFGVRAQPQHF. The CDR3 nucleotides read TGTGCCTGGAGTGTATTTGGGGTGAGGGCACAGCCCCAGCATTTT.